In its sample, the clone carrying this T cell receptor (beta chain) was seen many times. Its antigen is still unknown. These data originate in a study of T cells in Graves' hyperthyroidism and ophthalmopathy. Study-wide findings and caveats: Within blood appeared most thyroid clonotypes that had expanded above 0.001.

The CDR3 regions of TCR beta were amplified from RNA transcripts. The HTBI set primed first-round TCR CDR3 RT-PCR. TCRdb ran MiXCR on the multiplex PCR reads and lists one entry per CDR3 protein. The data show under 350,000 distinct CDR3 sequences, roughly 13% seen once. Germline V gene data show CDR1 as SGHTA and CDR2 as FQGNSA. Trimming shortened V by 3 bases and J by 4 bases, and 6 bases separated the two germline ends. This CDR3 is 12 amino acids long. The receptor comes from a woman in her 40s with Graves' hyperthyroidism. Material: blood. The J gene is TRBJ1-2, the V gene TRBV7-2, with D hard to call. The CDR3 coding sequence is TGTGCCAGCAGCTTCTCGTTCTATGGCTACACCTTC. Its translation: CASSFSFYGYTF.